This T cell receptor (beta chain) is drawn from a study of T cells in Graves' hyperthyroidism and ophthalmopathy (dated by TCRdb to between 2018 and 2021). Notes on the research overall: Peripheral blood was collected at initial diagnosis, before any treatment. TCR V-J signatures able to tell the groups apart were searched for in a discovery cohort of approximately 95 patients, of whom about 40 had Graves' ophthalmopathy and 55 to 65 had stable Graves' hyperthyroidism. An independent validation cohort of under 20 hyperthyroidism patients and about 15 patients who later progressed to ophthalmopathy tested prospective prediction of ophthalmopathy. The 100 discovery patients were divided at random into training and test sets in a 7:3 ratio. Thyroid tissue and blood T-cell repertoires from six Graves' hyperthyroidism patients were also compared in the study. After sampling, hyperthyroidism patients received methimazole starting at 30 mg daily, and ophthalmopathy patients received high-dose intravenous methylprednisolone. TCR Vbeta CDR3 sequencing of 135 peripheral blood samples (under 45 ophthalmopathy, over 70 hyperthyroidism and around 17 progressor patients) is reported in the paper.

The TCR beta CDR3 regions were amplified from the RNA transcripts. A first-round RT-PCR of the TCR CDR3 used the HTBI primer set with the Qiagen OneStep RT-PCR kit. Libraries were constructed in a second round of multiplex PCR, after which size selection and purification were performed. Libraries were sequenced paired-end with 100 bp reads on an Illumina HiSeq2000. From the authors' description of their analysis: SOAPnuke was used to process the raw data, throwing out any read that contained adapters or uncalled bases, had a mean Phred below 15, or lacked an exact constant-primer or identifier match. High-quality paired reads were merged using COPE v1.2.5, and each unique nucleotide sequence was defined as a clonotype. MiTCR v1.1 was used to align the clonotypes against IMGT TRBV, TRBD and TRBJ reference segments. Only V-J combinations with frequency above 0.0001, covering about 99% of repertoires, were analysed. The TCS score was defined as F50 (clonal expansion) divided by E x V (chaos), with BLOSUM62-based TCRdist calculated between CDR3 peptides within each V-J. Welch's t-statistics and random forest reduced around 520 V-J features to roughly 13, which were used in a naive Bayes classifier (R e1071). TCRdb ran its own pipeline on the public reads, namely fastp trimming at Q25 and MiXCR clone calling, and kept in-frame beta chains. All rows with the same CDR3 protein become a single entry with the most common DNA and genes. The V and J calls were determined by TCRdb, not by the authors. The sample profile shows about 350,000 distinct CDR3 sequences; 15% to 20% of them were found once. The top ten clones comprise roughly a sixth of the sample.

What the study reported, not specific to this receptor: In validation, the model predicted progression to ophthalmopathy with roughly 66% sensitivity and roughly 72% specificity, a median of about 6 months before onset. Most expanded thyroid clonotypes (frequency above 0.001) were also detected in blood, a finding suggesting that blood repertoires may reflect thyroid immune responses. No statistical method was used to set the sample size in advance, and investigators knew the group allocation. Ophthalmopathy was separated from stable hyperthyroidism by a 13 V-J signature model, with 87.88% sensitivity and approximately 81% specificity obtained in cross-validation and 80%/75% obtained in testing.

Ophthalmopathy patients had moderately to severely active disease, with a Clinical Activity Score of 3 or more, a NOSPECS grade of 4 or more, and a disease duration of less than 3 months. The study excluded patients with uncontrolled infections, other autoimmune diseases, pregnancy or lactation. Diagnoses relied on clinical symptoms, serum thyroxine and TRAb, thyroid ultrasound and orbital computed tomography. Ficoll-Paque density gradient centrifugation was used to isolate PBMCs from around 9.1 ml of fresh peripheral blood. Trizol reagent was used to extract total RNA, and RNA quality was then checked on an Agilent 2100 Bioanalyzer. The sample holds many counts of this clonotype. Its cognate antigen has yet to be identified. No base quality values were provided; no much bigger clone lies one nucleotide off. The germline V gene specifies MDHEN as CDR1 and SYDVKM as CDR2. V is trimmed back by 8 bases and J by 0 bases, and the junction contains 12 bases that no gene match accounts for. The CDR3, cysteine through phenylalanine, is 16 amino acids long. The only DNA kept is the CDR3, 48 bases in frame from the first base.

This sequence originates from a woman in her 40s with Graves' ophthalmopathy. Input material: blood. The V and J genes are TRBV28 and TRBJ2-7, and TRBD1 matches 8 of the central bases. For the CDR3, the sequence is CASLSQGDSSSYEQYF. In nucleotide form, the sequence is TGTGCCAGCCTCTCACAGGGGGACTCCAGCTCCTACGAGCAGTACTTC.